A selection of T cell receptor beta chains follows, all from one sample in a study of technical replicates of blood from several donors. Some clones are missing from TCRdb's copy, which holds only in-frame ones; the method was immunoSEQ multiplex PCR. The sample records about 79,000 clones, 94% being singletons. Sequencing was carried out using T cells isolated from PBMCs. The receptors derive from a human donor in good health. The CDR3 runs from the conserved cysteine through the conserved F or W. The D gene is left open where the match is weak. A clone size is listed for some rows: how often the clone was seen (once, few, many), or a class if it is expanded.

cdr3_nt: TGCGCCAGCAGCTTGCGGGGGGGCCGCTACGAGCAGTACTTC; cdr3_aa: CASSLRGGRYEQYF; j_call: TRBJ2-7; d_call: TRBD2; cdr3_length: 14; clone_size: -; v_call: TRBV5-1
cdr3_nt: TGTGCTAGTGGTTTGGAGCAGGGGTGGGACACTGAAGCTTTCTTT; cdr3_aa: CASGLEQGWDTEAFF; j_call: TRBJ1-1; d_call: -; cdr3_length: 15; clone_size: -; v_call: TRBV12-5
cdr3_nt: TGTGCCAGCAGTGATATAGTCCGGGATCAGCCCCAGCATTTT; cdr3_aa: CASSDIVRDQPQHF; j_call: TRBJ1-5; d_call: -; cdr3_length: 14; clone_size: -; v_call: TRBV6-1
cdr3_nt: TGTGCCAGCAGCCGGAGGGCCGTGGAGACCCAGTACTTC; cdr3_aa: CASSRRAVETQYF; j_call: TRBJ2-5; d_call: -; cdr3_length: 13; clone_size: -; v_call: TRBV7-2
cdr3_nt: TGTGCCAGTAGTATAGGACAGGGTAATGAAAAACTGTTTTTT; cdr3_aa: CASSIGQGNEKLFF; j_call: TRBJ1-4; d_call: TRBD1; cdr3_length: 14; clone_size: -; v_call: TRBV19
cdr3_nt: TGTGCCAGCAGTGGCACTAGCGGGGGGCGTTCCTACAATGAGCAGTTCTTC; cdr3_aa: CASSGTSGGRSYNEQFF; j_call: TRBJ2-1; d_call: TRBD2; cdr3_length: 17; clone_size: once; v_call: TRBV2
cdr3_nt: TGCAGCGGGTACGGACTAGCGGGAGGGCCGGTCTACAATGAGCAGTTCTTC; cdr3_aa: CSGYGLAGGPVYNEQFF; j_call: TRBJ2-1; d_call: TRBD2; cdr3_length: 17; clone_size: -; v_call: TRBV29-1
cdr3_nt: TGCGCCAGCAGCGGGAGCACAGATACGCAGTATTTT; cdr3_aa: CASSGSTDTQYF; j_call: TRBJ2-3; d_call: -; cdr3_length: 12; clone_size: once; v_call: TRBV10-2
cdr3_nt: TGTGCCAGCAGCGGGGGTGGGCAGGGGAATCAGCCCCAGCATTTT; cdr3_aa: CASSGGGQGNQPQHF; j_call: TRBJ1-5; d_call: -; cdr3_length: 15; clone_size: -; v_call: TRBV7-8
cdr3_nt: TGTGCCAGCAGCTCCCCGGGACTAAACACCGGGGAGCTGTTTTTT; cdr3_aa: CASSSPGLNTGELFF; j_call: TRBJ2-2; d_call: TRBD2; cdr3_length: 15; clone_size: -; v_call: TRBV11-2
cdr3_nt: TGCGCCAGCAGCTTGGCCGCTGTAGATCTTCCGAACAATGAGCAGTTCTTC; cdr3_aa: CASSLAAVDLPNNEQFF; j_call: TRBJ2-1; d_call: -; cdr3_length: 17; clone_size: -; v_call: TRBV5-1
cdr3_nt: TGTGCCAGCAGCTCCCAATACGAGCAGTACTTC; cdr3_aa: CASSSQYEQYF; j_call: TRBJ2-7; d_call: -; cdr3_length: 11; clone_size: once; v_call: TRBV13
cdr3_nt: TGTGCCGGAGCAAGTTTGAAGGGGTTTTACGAGCAGTACTTC; cdr3_aa: CAGASLKGFYEQYF; j_call: TRBJ2-7; d_call: -; cdr3_length: 14; clone_size: -; v_call: TRBV2
cdr3_nt: TGTGCCAGCAGTGATTGGGCCACTGAAGCTTTCTTT; cdr3_aa: CASSDWATEAFF; j_call: TRBJ1-1; d_call: -; cdr3_length: 12; clone_size: -; v_call: TRBV25-1
cdr3_nt: TGTGCTAGCAGCTTAAACCCGGGGGGCGACGATACGCAGTATTTT; cdr3_aa: CASSLNPGGDDTQYF; j_call: TRBJ2-3; d_call: -; cdr3_length: 15; clone_size: once; v_call: TRBV7-7
cdr3_nt: TGTGCCAGCAGCCCAAGGGGGGGATGGGAGCAGTTCTTC; cdr3_aa: CASSPRGGWEQFF; j_call: TRBJ2-1; d_call: -; cdr3_length: 13; clone_size: -; v_call: TRBV7-3
cdr3_nt: TGCGCCAGCAGCCCCCCGGACAGGGAAACTGAAGCTTTCTTT; cdr3_aa: CASSPPDRETEAFF; j_call: TRBJ1-1; d_call: TRBD1; cdr3_length: 14; clone_size: -; v_call: TRBV5-1
cdr3_nt: TGTGCCAGTAGTAAGGGACAGGGTTTGAGCACTGAAGCTTTCTTT; cdr3_aa: CASSKGQGLSTEAFF; j_call: TRBJ1-1; d_call: TRBD1; cdr3_length: 15; clone_size: -; v_call: TRBV19
cdr3_nt: TGCGCCAGCAGCCATCGCTTCGGACAGGCGAACACTGAAGCTTTCTTT; cdr3_aa: CASSHRFGQANTEAFF; j_call: TRBJ1-1; d_call: TRBD1; cdr3_length: 16; clone_size: -; v_call: TRBV4-1
cdr3_nt: TGTGCCAGCAGTTGGACAGGGGACACTGAAGCTTTCTTT; cdr3_aa: CASSWTGDTEAFF; j_call: TRBJ1-1; d_call: TRBD1; cdr3_length: 13; clone_size: -; v_call: TRBV6-5
cdr3_nt: TGCAGCGCGGGCGGGATGAACACTGAAGCTTTCTTT; cdr3_aa: CSAGGMNTEAFF; j_call: TRBJ1-1; d_call: -; cdr3_length: 12; clone_size: -; v_call: TRBV29-1
cdr3_nt: TGTGCCAGCAGTCCGACAGGGCCACAAGAGACCCAGTACTTC; cdr3_aa: CASSPTGPQETQYF; j_call: TRBJ2-5; d_call: TRBD1; cdr3_length: 14; clone_size: -; v_call: TRBV27
cdr3_nt: TGTGCCAGCAGCTTCCGTGGAGCCCATCAGCCCCAGCATTTT; cdr3_aa: CASSFRGAHQPQHF; j_call: TRBJ1-5; d_call: -; cdr3_length: 14; clone_size: -; v_call: TRBV5-6
cdr3_nt: TGTGCCAGCAGCCAAACTAGCGGGGGGATAGGCAAAAACATTCAGTACTTC; cdr3_aa: CASSQTSGGIGKNIQYF; j_call: TRBJ2-4; d_call: TRBD2; cdr3_length: 17; clone_size: -; v_call: TRBV4-2
cdr3_nt: TGCGCCAGCAGTGGGTACAGGGGGCGCACTTTCTTCCAGTACTTC; cdr3_aa: CASSGYRGRTFFQYF; j_call: TRBJ2-7; d_call: TRBD1; cdr3_length: 15; clone_size: -; v_call: TRBV10-2
cdr3_nt: TGTGCCATCAGTGAACAGGGAGAGTGGGAGACCCAGTACTTC; cdr3_aa: CAISEQGEWETQYF; j_call: TRBJ2-5; d_call: -; cdr3_length: 14; clone_size: -; v_call: TRBV10-3
cdr3_nt: TGTGCCACCAGCAGAGTTTTACAGGGAACCGGGGAGCTGTTTTTT; cdr3_aa: CATSRVLQGTGELFF; j_call: TRBJ2-2; d_call: -; cdr3_length: 15; clone_size: -; v_call: TRBV15
cdr3_nt: TGTGCCAGTAGTATAGATCTCTATGGTACTGGAAACACCATATATTTT; cdr3_aa: CASSIDLYGTGNTIYF; j_call: TRBJ1-3; d_call: -; cdr3_length: 16; clone_size: -; v_call: TRBV19
cdr3_nt: TGTGCCAGCAGCGTAACCCGGACAGGGGGCTACGAGCAGTACTTC; cdr3_aa: CASSVTRTGGYEQYF; j_call: TRBJ2-7; d_call: TRBD1; cdr3_length: 15; clone_size: -; v_call: TRBV11-3
cdr3_nt: TGCGCCAGCAGTCGGAGTAATAGCGTTGAGCAGTTCTTC; cdr3_aa: CASSRSNSVEQFF; j_call: TRBJ2-1; d_call: -; cdr3_length: 13; clone_size: -; v_call: TRBV10-1
cdr3_nt: TGTGCCAGCAGCGTAGGAGGTCCCGCGGGGAACACTGAAGCTTTCTTT; cdr3_aa: CASSVGGPAGNTEAFF; j_call: TRBJ1-1; d_call: -; cdr3_length: 16; clone_size: -; v_call: TRBV9
cdr3_nt: TGTGCCAGCAGCCCCTGGGGGGAGCCCCAGCATTTT; cdr3_aa: CASSPWGEPQHF; j_call: TRBJ1-5; d_call: -; cdr3_length: 12; clone_size: -; v_call: TRBV7-8
cdr3_nt: TGTGCCAGTAGTGCGGGAGGGCTTTACGAGCAGTACTTC; cdr3_aa: CASSAGGLYEQYF; j_call: TRBJ2-7; d_call: TRBD2; cdr3_length: 13; clone_size: once; v_call: TRBV19
cdr3_nt: TGTGCCAGCAGCGACCCGGGACAGGGGGGAGACACCATATATTTT; cdr3_aa: CASSDPGQGGDTIYF; j_call: TRBJ1-3; d_call: TRBD1; cdr3_length: 15; clone_size: -; v_call: TRBV6-5
cdr3_nt: TGTGCCAGCAGCGTAGGCCTAGCGGGAGGGTACGAGCAGTACTTC; cdr3_aa: CASSVGLAGGYEQYF; j_call: TRBJ2-7; d_call: TRBD2; cdr3_length: 15; clone_size: -; v_call: TRBV9
cdr3_nt: TGTGCCAGCAGCCCCAGCAGGGTCGTCGAGCAGTACTTC; cdr3_aa: CASSPSRVVEQYF; j_call: TRBJ2-7; d_call: -; cdr3_length: 13; clone_size: -; v_call: TRBV6-6
cdr3_nt: TGCACCAGCACCCCCGGCCCGGCGGATCAGCCCCAGCATTTT; cdr3_aa: CTSTPGPADQPQHF; j_call: TRBJ1-5; d_call: -; cdr3_length: 14; clone_size: -; v_call: TRBV1
cdr3_nt: TGCAGCGTTGAAGAGACCGGGACAGGGTGGCTAGCGGGAGGCAGCACAGATACGCAGTATTTT; cdr3_aa: CSVEETGTGWLAGGSTDTQYF; j_call: TRBJ2-3; d_call: TRBD2; cdr3_length: 21; clone_size: -; v_call: TRBV29-1
cdr3_nt: TGTGCCAGCAGCTTAATCGACGGGGGGCTAACTGAAGCTTTCTTT; cdr3_aa: CASSLIDGGLTEAFF; j_call: TRBJ1-1; d_call: -; cdr3_length: 15; clone_size: once; v_call: TRBV5-5
cdr3_nt: TGTGCCAGCAGCTTTATAGCAGAGTCTCCCTACGAGCAGTACTTC; cdr3_aa: CASSFIAESPYEQYF; j_call: TRBJ2-7; d_call: -; cdr3_length: 15; clone_size: -; v_call: TRBV5-4
cdr3_nt: TGTGCCATCAAACGGTCGGCTAGCGGGGGGGATACGCAGTATTTT; cdr3_aa: CAIKRSASGGDTQYF; j_call: TRBJ2-3; d_call: TRBD2; cdr3_length: 15; clone_size: -; v_call: TRBV10-3
cdr3_nt: TGTGCCGGGGGGACTAGCGGGAAATTACATACGCAGTATTTT; cdr3_aa: CAGGTSGKLHTQYF; j_call: TRBJ2-3; d_call: TRBD2; cdr3_length: 14; clone_size: once; v_call: TRBV2
cdr3_nt: TGTGCCAGCAGCCTCCTACGGACAGGGACGGGAGCTTTCTTT; cdr3_aa: CASSLLRTGTGAFF; j_call: TRBJ1-1; d_call: TRBD1; cdr3_length: 14; clone_size: -; v_call: TRBV7-2
cdr3_nt: TGTGCCAGCGGGTCGAACGTCGGGGGAAGCTCCTACGAGCAGTACTTC; cdr3_aa: CASGSNVGGSSYEQYF; j_call: TRBJ2-7; d_call: -; cdr3_length: 16; clone_size: -; v_call: TRBV7-9
cdr3_nt: TGCGCCAGCAATATTGGTGGTAGTGAGCAGTTCTTC; cdr3_aa: CASNIGGSEQFF; j_call: TRBJ2-1; d_call: -; cdr3_length: 12; clone_size: -; v_call: TRBV5-1
cdr3_nt: TGTGCCAGCAGTCCGGACAGGTTGGGGCCCCAGCATTTT; cdr3_aa: CASSPDRLGPQHF; j_call: TRBJ1-5; d_call: TRBD1; cdr3_length: 13; clone_size: -; v_call: TRBV6-5
cdr3_nt: TGTGCCACCAGCAGGGGAGGGCGAGCGGGAGGATACACAGATACGCAGTATTTT; cdr3_aa: CATSRGGRAGGYTDTQYF; j_call: TRBJ2-3; d_call: TRBD2; cdr3_length: 18; clone_size: -; v_call: TRBV15
cdr3_nt: TGTGCCATCAGTGGGGGGACAGGGGGGGAAGAGACCCAGTACTTC; cdr3_aa: CAISGGTGGEETQYF; j_call: TRBJ2-5; d_call: TRBD1; cdr3_length: 15; clone_size: -; v_call: TRBV10-3
cdr3_nt: TGTGCCAGCAGCCACACAGGGGTCGGGGAGCTGTTTTTT; cdr3_aa: CASSHTGVGELFF; j_call: TRBJ2-2; d_call: TRBD1; cdr3_length: 13; clone_size: -; v_call: TRBV14
cdr3_nt: TGTGCCAGCAGCAAAGAAGGACAGACGAACACTGAAGCTTTCTTT; cdr3_aa: CASSKEGQTNTEAFF; j_call: TRBJ1-1; d_call: -; cdr3_length: 15; clone_size: -; v_call: TRBV21-1
cdr3_nt: TGTGCCAGTAGTACTCTATGGACTAGCGGGGGTAAGGGCGGGGAGCTGTTTTTT; cdr3_aa: CASSTLWTSGGKGGELFF; j_call: TRBJ2-2; d_call: TRBD2; cdr3_length: 18; clone_size: -; v_call: TRBV19
cdr3_nt: TGTGCCAGCAGCTTAGACTTAAATGGCTACACCTTC; cdr3_aa: CASSLDLNGYTF; j_call: TRBJ1-2; d_call: -; cdr3_length: 12; clone_size: -; v_call: TRBV7-9
cdr3_nt: TGCGCCAGCAGTGCGGCGGGAGACCGGTTTTTTTCTGGGGCCAACGTCCTGACTTTC; cdr3_aa: CASSAAGDRFFSGANVLTF; j_call: TRBJ2-6; d_call: TRBD2; cdr3_length: 19; clone_size: -; v_call: TRBV10-1
cdr3_nt: TGTGCCAGCAGTCTTGTTCCAGGACTAGCGATCCCCGCGAACACCGGGGAGCTGTTTTTT; cdr3_aa: CASSLVPGLAIPANTGELFF; j_call: TRBJ2-2; d_call: TRBD2; cdr3_length: 20; clone_size: -; v_call: TRBV28
cdr3_nt: TGTGCCAGCAGTACCAAGACAGGACTGGCCTACGAGCAGTACTTC; cdr3_aa: CASSTKTGLAYEQYF; j_call: TRBJ2-7; d_call: -; cdr3_length: 15; clone_size: -; v_call: TRBV2
cdr3_nt: TGTGCCAGCAGCTTAGTCGCTAGTTCAACGGGCGAGCAGTACTTC; cdr3_aa: CASSLVASSTGEQYF; j_call: TRBJ2-7; d_call: -; cdr3_length: 15; clone_size: -; v_call: TRBV7-9
cdr3_nt: TGCGCCAGCAGCCCAGACGGACAGGGTACGCGCGACTATGGCTACACCTTC; cdr3_aa: CASSPDGQGTRDYGYTF; j_call: TRBJ1-2; d_call: TRBD1; cdr3_length: 17; clone_size: -; v_call: TRBV5-1
cdr3_nt: TGCGCCAGCAGCGCGGGACCGGCAAATTCACCCCTCCACTTT; cdr3_aa: CASSAGPANSPLHF; j_call: TRBJ1-6; d_call: -; cdr3_length: 14; clone_size: -; v_call: TRBV4-1
cdr3_nt: TGCAGCGCACTACAGGGGCCCAACTATGGCTACACCTTC; cdr3_aa: CSALQGPNYGYTF; j_call: TRBJ1-2; d_call: TRBD1; cdr3_length: 13; clone_size: -; v_call: TRBV29-1
cdr3_nt: TGCAGCGGCGTTACCGGGACTAGCGGAAACGAGCAGTACTTC; cdr3_aa: CSGVTGTSGNEQYF; j_call: TRBJ2-7; d_call: TRBD2; cdr3_length: 14; clone_size: -; v_call: TRBV29-1